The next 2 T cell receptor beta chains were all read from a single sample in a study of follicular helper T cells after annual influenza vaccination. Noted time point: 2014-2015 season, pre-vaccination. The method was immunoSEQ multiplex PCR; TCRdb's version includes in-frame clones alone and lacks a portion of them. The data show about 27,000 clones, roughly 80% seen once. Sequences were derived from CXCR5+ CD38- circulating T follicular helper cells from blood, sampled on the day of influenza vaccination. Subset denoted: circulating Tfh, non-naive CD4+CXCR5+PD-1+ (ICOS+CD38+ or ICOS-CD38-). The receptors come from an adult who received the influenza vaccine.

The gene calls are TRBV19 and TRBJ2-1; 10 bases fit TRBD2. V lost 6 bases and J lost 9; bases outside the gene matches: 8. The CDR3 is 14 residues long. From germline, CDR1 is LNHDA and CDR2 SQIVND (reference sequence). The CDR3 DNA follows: TGTGCCAGTAGGGCTAGCGGGAGAGTTGGTGAGCAGTTCTTC. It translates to CASRASGRVGEQFF.

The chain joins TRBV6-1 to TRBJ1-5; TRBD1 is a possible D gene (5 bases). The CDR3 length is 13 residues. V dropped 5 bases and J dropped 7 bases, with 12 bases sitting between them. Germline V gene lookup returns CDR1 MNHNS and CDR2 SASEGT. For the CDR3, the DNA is TGTGCCAGCAGTAGCCAGGGTATGCAGCCCCAGCATTTT. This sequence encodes CASSSQGMQPQHF.